This T cell receptor (beta chain) is from a study of blood T cell repertoires in COVID-19. Assay: immunoSEQ multiplex PCR; the TCRdb copy retains only in-frame clones and omits some. The table records 250,000 to 300,000 clones, 88% of them present only once. Germline loops: CDR1 MDHEN, CDR2 SYDVKM. CDR3 length: 15 residues. Losses at the gene ends were 4 bases for V and 5 bases for J; bases not matched to a gene: 10. The origin of this receptor is a woman aged 55-70 years in a cohort exposed to, infected with or recovered from COVID-19 (not recorded which). The rearrangement uses TRBV28 and TRBJ2-5; 7 bases are shared with TRBD1. Sequencing was performed on PBMCs or T cells enriched from blood (not recorded which). The CDR3 DNA reads TGTGCCAGCAGTTCACGGACAGGCCACTGGGAGACCCAGTACTTC. It specifies CASSSRTGHWETQYF.